Included here is one T cell receptor (beta chain) sequence, with context. What it recognizes is unknown. Here immunoSEQ multiplex PCR was the method, and the copy in TCRdb shows in-frame clones only, minus some. The table has around 10,000 clones, about 61% seen once. The selected patients with pancreatic ductal adenocarcinoma had surgery but no neoadjuvant therapy. These data originate in a study of T cells in pancreatic ductal adenocarcinoma. Germline V gene data show CDR1 as KGHSH and CDR2 as LQKENI. This CDR3 is 15 amino acids long. V dropped 6 bases and J dropped 3 bases, with 12 bases sitting between them. Whole-study findings and limits: Mean clonality was approximately 0.1 in tumors and around 0.068 in blood, not significantly different. The resected pancreatic cancer cohort was biased toward the minority with early-stage disease.

The rearrangement links TRBV18 to TRBJ1-6; a weak D match, TRBD1 (5 bases). The origin of this receptor is a human donor with pancreatic ductal adenocarcinoma. The sequenced sample consisted of pancreatic tumor tissue. DNA of the CDR3: TGTGCCAGCTCGGACGGGGGGTACTATAATTCACCCCTCCACTTT. Residues: CASSDGGYYNSPLHF.